The TCR beta chain described here comes from a study of cytotoxic CD8 clonotypes in ibrutinib-treated CLL. This clone was observed a few times. No antigen is known for it. One end of the junction varies from germline; a read error may be responsible. Sequencing was performed with immunoSEQ multiplex PCR; in TCRdb, only in-frame clones are kept and a portion is missing. The sample shows over 200,000 clones, 75% to 80% of them seen only once. General observations from the study: Clonality measured at baseline exceeded age-matched healthy donors, tracking circulating CD8+ T-cell counts.

Sequenced here: PBMCs, sampled after 12 months of ibrutinib treatment. The TCR comes from a human donor with chronic lymphocytic leukemia.

CDR3 nucleotide sequence: TGTGCTAGCAGCTTAGGCACAACTAGCGGGGGAACAGATACGCAGTATTTT. Translating gives CASSLGTTSGGTDTQYF. V gene TRBV7-7 combines with J gene TRBJ2-3, with 11 bases that match TRBD2. CDR3 length equals 17 residues. Per germline, CDR1 SSHAT and CDR2 FNYEAQ (reference sequence). The entire variable domain, with the rest obtained from reference TRBV7-7 and TRBJ2-3, is as follows: GAGVSQSPRYKVTKRGQDVTLRCDPISSHATLYWYQQALGQGPEFLTYFNYEAQPDKSGLPSDRFSAERPEGSISTLTIQRTEQRDSAMYRCASSLGTTSGGTDTQYFGPGTRLTVL.